This entry features one TCR beta chain sequence. Antigen unknown. The CDR3 is 18 amino acids. Germline V gene lookup returns CDR1 LNHNV and CDR2 YYDKDF (reference sequence). V shed 4 bases and J 0 bases; nucleotides not matched to a gene: 5. This entry belongs to a study of cytomegalovirus exposure and HLA in healthy donors. Study as a whole: Per a later analysis, the roughly 670 first-cohort and 120 validation repertoires shared one platform. Overall study findings and caveats: The authors confirmed in vitro that three CMV-associated chains were specific for CMV antigens.

This table comes from immunoSEQ multiplex PCR, and its TCRdb copy is limited to in-frame clones, with some not included. The sample yields about 73,000 clones, about 87% seen once. The chain has TRBV15 and TRBJ2-6; 11 nucleotides match TRBD2. The sample taken for sequencing was PBMCs. This TCR derives from a woman younger than 35 in good health and CMV-seropositive. For the CDR3, the DNA is TGTGCCACCAGCACCGGGACTAGCGGACTCTCTGGGGCCAACGTCCTGACTTTC. It encodes CATSTGTSGLSGANVLTF.